Presented here are 30 T cell receptor beta chains from one specimen sequenced in a study of blood T cell repertoires in COVID-19 (dated by TCRdb to between 2020 and 2021). The library was generated by the immunoSEQ multiplex PCR assay. Sourced from immuneACCESS, this table was stored by TCRdb with only in-frame sequences that have V and J called. A share of the clones is absent; for the studies checked, an unresolved V gene accounts for under half, and the remainder has no known explanation. For this sample there are 100,000 to 150,000 clones; around 81% appear just once. The ten top clones hold under 4.5% of the sample. The sequenced sample consisted of peripheral blood. The receptor set was obtained from a woman in her fifties or sixties with acute or convalescent COVID-19.

In DNA, the CDR3 is TGTGCCAGCACCATTGACAGGGGGGGGACTGAAGCTTTCTTT. The encoded protein is CASTIDRGGTEAFF. V gene TRBV7-9 combines with J gene TRBJ1-1; 9 bases are shared with TRBD1. The germline V gene has CDR1 SEHNR and CDR2 FQNEAQ (reference sequence). J was trimmed by 5 bases and V by 7 bases; bases with no gene match: 8. The CDR3 loop spans 14 amino acids.

V and J are TRBV6-5 and TRBJ1-4; D remains unclear. The germline V gene has CDR1 MNHEY and CDR2 SVGAGI. There are 15 residues in the CDR3. The V gene lost 10 bases and the J gene lost 7 bases, with 22 bases spanning the gap. CDR3 amino acids: CATNAPRQSGEKLFF. CDR3 DNA: TGTGCCACCAACGCCCCCAGGCAATCTGGTGAAAAACTGTTTTTT.

V is TRBV19 and J is TRBJ2-5; D possibly corresponds to TRBD2 (6 bases). This CDR3 region has 13 residues. V was shortened by 3 bases and J by 5 bases, with 10 bases between the two germline ends. Germline V gene sequence: CDR1 LNHDA, CDR2 SQIVND (reference sequence). For the CDR3, the DNA is TGTGCCAGTAGTATCCCCCGGGGGGAGACCCAGTACTTC. Amino acids: CASSIPRGETQYF.

Here the CDR3 reads CASRDITGGTEAFF. Here the CDR3 DNA reads TGTGCCAGCAGGGATATTACAGGGGGCACTGAAGCTTTCTTT. The V call is TRBV6-5, the J call TRBJ1-1, with 8 positions matching TRBD1. With 6 bases clipped from V and 4 bases from J, the junction kept 7 bases outside the gene matches. Germline CDR1 reads MNHEY; CDR2 reads SVGAGI. There are 14 residues in the CDR3.

This clone appeared a few times. The genes are TRBV5-4 and TRBJ1-1, with D perhaps matching TRBD1 (5 bases). This CDR3 spans 15 amino acids. Germline V gene lookup returns CDR1 SGHNT and CDR2 YYREEE (reference sequence). V lost 2 bases to trimming and J lost 0 bases, with 11 bases between them. For the CDR3, the DNA is TGTGCCAGCAGCTTCACACGACAGATGAACACTGAAGCTTTCTTT. It translates to CASSFTRQMNTEAFF.

This chain connects TRBV23-1 to TRBJ2-1; TRBD2 agrees at 8 bases. TRBV23-1 is classed as an ORF, of uncertain function. CDR3 length: 18 amino acids. The junction had 7 bases not matched to a gene; V was cut back by 0 bases and J by 0 bases. DNA of the CDR3: TGCGCCAGCAGTCAATCGTTAGGACTAGCTAGCTCCTACAATGAGCAGTTCTTC. Its protein product is CASSQSLGLASSYNEQFF.

The sample holds one count of this clone. The chain carries TRBV18 and TRBJ2-2; D unresolved. Per germline, CDR1 KGHSH and CDR2 LQKENI. The CDR3 is 16 amino acids. Trimming left V 3 bases short and J 2 bases short, with 13 bases between. The DNA of the CDR3 is TGTGCCAGCTCACCGAAGACTCTAGACAACACCGGGGAGCTGTTTTTT. It translates to CASSPKTLDNTGELFF.

This sequence joins TRBV4-1 and TRBJ1-1; 8 nucleotides align to TRBD1. Germline lookup yields CDR1 MGHRA and CDR2 YSYEKL. V lost 3 bases, J lost 4 bases, and 7 bases stayed unmatched. This CDR3 is 15 amino acids long. This chain's CDR3 is CASSHADRGGTEAFF. The DNA of the CDR3 is TGCGCCAGCAGCCACGCCGACAGGGGAGGCACTGAAGCTTTCTTT.

The CDR3 region has the DNA TGTGCCACCAGTGACCTGTTCCAGGGGCAGCAGTTCTTC. It encodes CATSDLFQGQQFF. The chain uses TRBV24-1 and TRBJ2-1, with D perhaps matching TRBD1 (6 bases). The V end lost 4 bases, the J end lost 11 bases, and 14 bases lay between the germline ends. Germline-derived CDR1 and CDR2 are KGHDR and SFDVKD. This CDR3 has 13 amino acids.

The genes are TRBV2 and TRBJ2-1; D perhaps matches TRBD1 (6 bases). Germline loops: CDR1 SNHLY, CDR2 FYNNEI. The V and J ends lost 0 bases and 4 bases respectively, with 13 bases between them. This CDR3 contains 16 residues. DNA for the CDR3: TGTGCCAGCAGTGAAGCGTGGGGACAAACTTACAATGAGCAGTTCTTC. This translates into CASSEAWGQTYNEQFF. Drawing the rest from reference TRBV2 and TRBJ2-1, the complete variable domain is EPEVTQTPSHQVTQMGQEVILRCVPISNHLYFYWYRQILGQKVEFLVSFYNNEISEKSEIFDDQFSVERPDGSNFTLKIRSTKLEDSAMYFCASSEAWGQTYNEQFFGPGTRLTVL.

The rearrangement joins TRBV9 to TRBJ2-2; 8 nucleotides agree with TRBD2. J gave up 7 bases and V 4 bases, and 9 bases lay outside the gene matches. This CDR3 region has 15 residues. Germline V gene sequence: CDR1 SGDLS, CDR2 YYNGEE. The chain's CDR3 is CASSPSAGESGELFF. The CDR3 nucleotides read TGTGCCAGCAGCCCCTCAGCGGGAGAAAGCGGGGAGCTGTTTTTT.

This chain links TRBV12-3 or TRBV12-4 with TRBJ1-5; TRBD1 is a possible D gene (6 bases). Trimming took 3 bases from V and 11 from J, leaving 11 bases between them. This CDR3 has 12 residues. In nucleotides, the CDR3 is TGTGCCAGCAGTTTTGTGGCAGGGGCCCAGCATTTT. Its translation: CASSFVAGAQHF.

This sequence joins TRBV3-1 (or the pseudogene TRBV3-2) and TRBJ2-5; D perhaps matches TRBD2 (5 bases). V lost 5 bases and J lost 11, with 12 bases in between. Germline V gene lookup returns CDR1 LGHDT and CDR2 YNNKEL (reference sequence). The CDR3 covers 11 residues. This CDR3 is CASSYGLSQYF. CDR3 sequence (DNA): TGTGCCAGCAGCTATGGACTGTCTCAGTACTTC.

This clone was detected once. The gene calls are TRBV11-2 and TRBJ2-2; 7 nucleotides agree with TRBD1. CDR1 and CDR2 from the germline V gene are SGHAT and FQNNGV. J lost 7 bases, V lost 5 bases, and 10 bases had no gene match. CDR3 size: 15 residues. The CDR3 DNA follows: TGTGCCAGCAGCGCGAAAAACAGGGGTGACGGGGAGCTGTTTTTT. As protein: CASSAKNRGDGELFF.

This CDR3 reads CASKSGYSNQPQHF. The CDR3 DNA sequence: TGTGCCAGCAAATCGGGGTATAGCAATCAGCCCCAGCATTTT. The chain couples TRBV28 to TRBJ1-5, with no clear D. The V gene lost 7 bases and the J gene lost 0 bases, with 10 bases spanning the gap. This CDR3 spans 14 amino acids. Germline loops: CDR1 MDHEN, CDR2 SYDVKM.

This chain uses TRBV29-1 with TRBJ2-2, with TRBD2 matching 8 bases. V was clipped by 6 bases and J by 2 bases; unmatched bases: 8. There are 15 residues in the CDR3. Germline CDR1 is SQVTM and CDR2 is ANQGSEA. The CDR3 sequence: CSVTRGGVNTGELFF. The CDR3 nucleotides read TGCAGCGTGACCCGGGGGGGGGTTAACACCGGGGAGCTGTTTTTT.

This chain joins TRBV7-9 and TRBJ2-1; a possible D gene is TRBD2 (6 bases). Germline CDR1 SEHNR, CDR2 FQNEAQ (reference sequence). The CDR3 is 15 amino acids. With 8 bases removed from V and 6 bases from J, the gap between germline ends came to 20 bases. The CDR3 nucleotides read TGTGCCAGCGCGTTAGGCGGGGTCGGGGGCAATGAGCAGTTCTTC. Amino acids: CASALGGVGGNEQFF.

The gene calls are TRBV19 and TRBJ1-1; TRBD1 agrees at 8 bases. This CDR3 is built from 14 residues. V lost 5 bases, J lost 5 bases, and 7 bases stayed unmatched. Germline CDR1 is LNHDA and CDR2 is SQIVND (reference sequence). CDR3 residues: CASSPWTGKTEAFF. In DNA, the CDR3 is TGTGCCAGTAGTCCCTGGACAGGGAAAACTGAAGCTTTCTTT.

In its sample, this clone was seen once. The gene calls are TRBV11-2 and TRBJ1-1, with a weak D call TRBD1 (6 bases). Trimming pared 5 bases from V and 4 bases from J, leaving 17 bases between. Per germline, CDR1 SGHAT and CDR2 FQNNGV. The CDR3 consists of 15 residues. The CDR3: CASSLGSGEGTEAFF. The CDR3 bases are TGTGCCAGCAGCCTGGGATCAGGGGAGGGCACTGAAGCTTTCTTT.

CDR3 sequence reads: CASGDRAVSDEQFF. CDR3 in DNA: TGTGCCAGCGGCGACAGGGCGGTTAGTGATGAGCAGTTCTTC. The chain combines TRBV3-1 (or the pseudogene TRBV3-2) with TRBJ2-1; 7 positions agree with TRBD1. The CDR3 length is 14 residues. Germline assignment: CDR1 LGHDT and CDR2 YNNKEL (reference sequence). The trim removed 8 bases at V and 8 bases at J, leaving 12 bases unmatched.

The chain couples TRBV4-2 to TRBJ2-3; 10 bases agree with TRBD2. The CDR3 runs 16 residues. After removal of 2 bases from V and 10 bases from J, the junction contained 12 bases not matched to a gene. Germline loops: CDR1 LGHNA, CDR2 YNFKEQ. CDR3 sequence: CASSQTGTSVTLPQYF. The CDR3 nucleotides are TGTGCCAGCAGCCAAACCGGGACTAGCGTAACCCTTCCGCAGTATTTT.

The rearrangement links TRBV3-1 (or the pseudogene TRBV3-2) to TRBJ2-5; the match to TRBD1 covers 7 bases. Germline CDR1 LGHDT, CDR2 YNNKEL (reference sequence). This CDR3 has 15 amino acids. V shed 4 bases and J 5 bases; nucleotides not matched to a gene: 10. The CDR3 loop reads CASSRTGQQAETQYF. CDR3 bases: TGTGCCAGCAGCCGAACGGGACAGCAGGCGGAGACCCAGTACTTC.

The chain is built from TRBV3-1 (or the pseudogene TRBV3-2) and TRBJ1-1; D is unresolved. Trimming shortened V by 3 bases and J by 1 base, and 9 bases separated the two germline ends. Per the germline V gene, CDR1 is LGHDT and CDR2 is YNNKEL (reference sequence). The CDR3 contains 14 residues. CDR3 amino acids: CASSHRQRNTEAFF. The DNA for the CDR3 is TGTGCCAGCAGCCATCGCCAGCGGAACACTGAAGCTTTCTTT.

CDR3 in amino acids: CASSRGNTGNTIYF. The CDR3, as DNA: TGTGCCAGCAGCAGGGGGAACACTGGAAACACCATATATTTT. The genes are TRBV11-3 and TRBJ1-3, with a weak D call TRBD1 (6 bases). The CDR3 sequence is 14 residues long. Deletions cut 5 bases from V and 2 bases from J, with 10 bases between. Germline values: CDR1 SGHNT, CDR2 YENEEA.

The chain's CDR3 is CASSIGQGGQPQHF. In nucleotides, the CDR3 is TGTGCCAGCAGTATAGGACAGGGTGGACAGCCCCAGCATTTT. The chain has TRBV2 and TRBJ1-5; 8 bases align to TRBD1. CDR1 is SNHLY and CDR2 is FYNNEI in the germline V gene. There are 14 residues in the CDR3. Trimming took 5 bases from V and 7 from J; bases not matched to a gene: 7.

This sequence joins TRBV7-9 and TRBJ2-7; 9 positions agree with TRBD1. V shed 2 bases, J shed 5 bases, and the junction held 7 bases outside the gene matches. Germline V gene data show CDR1 as SEHNR and CDR2 as FQNEAQ (reference sequence). The CDR3 is 15 residues long. The CDR3 region has the DNA TGTGCCAGCAGCTTATCCGGGACAGGGAAGGACGAGCAGTACTTC. Translation: CASSLSGTGKDEQYF.

The CDR3 protein is CAWSFMQVGTDTQYF. The CDR3 region has the DNA TGTGCCTGGAGTTTCATGCAGGTGGGCACAGATACGCAGTATTTT. The rearrangement uses TRBV30 and TRBJ2-3; D is unclear. CDR1 and CDR2 (germline): GTSNPN, SVGIG (reference sequence). Trimming pared 2 bases from V and 1 base from J, leaving 13 bases between. The CDR3 runs 15 residues. The full variable domain, in which reference TRBV30 and TRBJ2-3 provide the parts outside the CDR3, is SQTIHQWPATLVQPVGSPLSLECTVEGTSNPNLYWYRQAAGRGLQLLFYSVGIGQISSEVPQNLSASRPQDRQFILSSKKLLLSDSGFYLCAWSFMQVGTDTQYFGPGTRLTVL.

This clone appeared a few times. The J gene is TRBJ1-2, the V gene TRBV3-1 (or the pseudogene TRBV3-2), with 7 bases aligning to TRBD1. The CDR3 sequence is 15 residues long. The V gene's germline CDR1 is LGHDT and CDR2 YNNKEL (reference sequence). The J segment lost 3 bases and the V segment lost 5 bases, leaving 9 bases of the junction unmatched. The DNA of the CDR3 is TGTGCCAGCAGCACCAAAAACAGGGGATACTATGGCTACACCTTC. Its protein is CASSTKNRGYYGYTF.

V is TRBV11-2 and J is TRBJ2-5; 9 bases line up with TRBD1. The CDR3 has 17 amino acids. Germline lookup yields CDR1 SGHAT and CDR2 FQNNGV. J was trimmed by 4 bases and V by 2 bases; bases with no gene match: 11. The CDR3 nucleotides are TGTGCCAGCAGCTTACGACCCACAGGGGGCGCAGGAGAGACCCAGTACTTC. Encoded protein: CASSLRPTGGAGETQYF.

V and J are TRBV28 and TRBJ2-5, with 8 bases identical to TRBD2. The germline gives CDR1 MDHEN, CDR2 SYDVKM. The trim removed 6 bases at V and 5 bases at J, leaving 8 bases unmatched. The CDR3 runs 14 residues. CDR3: CASRQSGSRETQYF. CDR3 in DNA: TGTGCCAGCAGACAGAGCGGGAGTAGGGAGACCCAGTACTTC.